The rows below give T cell receptor beta chains drawn from one sample of a study of blood T cell repertoires in COVID-19. The data were produced by immunoSEQ multiplex PCR, yet TCRdb's version contains in-frame clones alone and is incomplete. The table lists 40,000 or so clones, around 83% of them singletons, with around 4.6% in the top ten. Sequencing was performed on peripheral blood. The receptors here all came from a man in his sixties with acute or convalescent COVID-19. CDR3s include the opening cysteine and the closing phenylalanine or tryptophan.

V	J	CDR3
TRBV19	TRBJ1-5	CASSKDRGAGNQPQHF
TRBV14	TRBJ2-1	CASSRGTSENEQFF
TRBV7-9	TRBJ1-4	CASSFQGFNEKLFF
TRBV11-2	TRBJ1-2	CASSLDLGTGGIRGGYTF
TRBV19	TRBJ2-3	CASSRTGLAGGDTQYF
TRBV3-1/TRBV3-2	TRBJ2-7	CASSLRWTGEIYEQYF
TRBV14	TRBJ1-5	CASSQGAGNQPQHF
TRBV27	TRBJ2-3	CASRRDFSTDTQYF
TRBV2	TRBJ2-1	CASGQVGNEQFF
TRBV11-2	TRBJ2-1	CASSPPATSGTWNEQFF
TRBV10-1	TRBJ2-7	CASSESRGQGNEQYF
TRBV7-8	TRBJ2-1	CASSLIRDTEQFF
TRBV28	TRBJ2-3	CASSFPQRTDTQYF
TRBV10-2	TRBJ1-2	CASSESGEGENGYTF
TRBV28	TRBJ2-7	CASVQGTSGVGEQYF
TRBV7-2	TRBJ2-7	CASSPTREGRYEQYF
TRBV3-1/TRBV3-2	TRBJ1-5	CASSQGTGAVNQPQHF
TRBV28	TRBJ1-4	CVSAGGVGEKLFF
TRBV24-1	TRBJ2-7	CATKRDREPEQYF
TRBV7-9	TRBJ2-5	CASSERRVVGQETQYF
TRBV3-1/TRBV3-2	TRBJ2-7	CASSSRGSSYEQYF
TRBV5-1	TRBJ1-1	CASSLGGGIFMNTEAFF
TRBV3-1/TRBV3-2	TRBJ1-1	CASSQVKGAQAFF
TRBV6-5	TRBJ2-7	CASSIRGQGVEQYF
TRBV5-1	TRBJ2-5	CASSPGGGYQETQYF
TRBV6-5	TRBJ2-7	CASSNAIQLYHEQYF
TRBV9	TRBJ1-4	CASSAKGQTNEKLFF